These T cell receptor beta chains were read from a single sample in a study of T cells after somatic rescue of genetic block. TCRdb's table, derived via immunoSEQ multiplex PCR, lists solely in-frame clones and lacks some. The table records around 67,000 clones, around 90% of them present only once. The specimen sequenced was peripheral blood mononuclear cells (PBMCs). These receptors all stem from a man between 40 and 49 years old. Each CDR3 is given without its conserved first and last residue.

CDR3aa,v_gene,j_gene
ASSLERERDEQF,TRBV7-8,TRBJ2-1
ASSSIPRQGQETQY,TRBV5-1,TRBJ2-5
SVDETQY,TRBV29-1,TRBJ2-5
ASRADGPYEQY,TRBV7-2,TRBJ2-7
ASSFQGSYNEQF,TRBV27,TRBJ2-1
ASSPAIPAGELF,TRBV19,TRBJ2-2
ASSLEGATNEKLF,TRBV7-8,TRBJ1-4
ASSLGRDGNTIY,TRBV5-4,TRBJ1-3
ASSFRRGGREQY,TRBV7-9,NA
ASSPRPSGYTDTQY,TRBV19,TRBJ2-3
ASSSSGTSSYNEQF,TRBV5-1,TRBJ2-1
ASSLSAFEQF,TRBV28,TRBJ2-1
SVDRDYQETQY,TRBV29-1,TRBJ2-5
ASSQEWLAGGLYEQY,TRBV4-3,TRBJ2-7
ASAMLAGANEQF,TRBV2,TRBJ2-1
ASSELGLGGTQY,TRBV25-1,TRBJ2-5
ASSFRLGGTGELF,TRBV7-8,TRBJ2-2
ASSQDSGNTIY,TRBV18,TRBJ1-3
ASSLLRSSYEQY,TRBV2,TRBJ2-7
ASSASNYGYT,TRBV14,TRBJ1-2
ASSQEPLAGALADTQY,TRBV14,TRBJ2-3
ASSLARGLGYEQY,TRBV5-6,TRBJ2-7
ASSQESRGWSYGYT,TRBV14,TRBJ1-2
ASSLTGINTGELF,TRBV14,TRBJ2-2
ATSRGGGFTSPVSYEQY,TRBV15,TRBJ2-7
ASSWGGAGSYNSPLH,TRBV18,TRBJ1-6
ASSLMPKSRNEKLF,TRBV7-6,TRBJ1-4
ASSQVGRGVNTEAF,TRBV4-2,TRBJ1-1
ASSTSGGISRKETQY,TRBV10-1,TRBJ2-5
ASRRQGNTEAF,TRBV5-4,TRBJ1-1
ASSLRQGRYTEAF,TRBV28,TRBJ1-1
ASSSQGLNTEAF,TRBV18,TRBJ1-1
ASSFRRNTGELF,TRBV4-1,TRBJ2-2
ASSKKPYRGQGQETQY,TRBV4-1,TRBJ2-5
ASSLGEGRETQY,TRBV28,TRBJ2-5
AISEDRGNIQY,TRBV10-3,TRBJ2-4
ASSIPAGGTDTQY,TRBV5-6,TRBJ2-3
ASSLDHEQF,TRBV7-9,TRBJ2-1
AWSAGSGSNQPQH,TRBV30,TRBJ1-5
ASSFPTGGTSGANVLT,TRBV5-4,TRBJ2-6
ASSFAGKETQY,TRBV5-1,TRBJ2-5